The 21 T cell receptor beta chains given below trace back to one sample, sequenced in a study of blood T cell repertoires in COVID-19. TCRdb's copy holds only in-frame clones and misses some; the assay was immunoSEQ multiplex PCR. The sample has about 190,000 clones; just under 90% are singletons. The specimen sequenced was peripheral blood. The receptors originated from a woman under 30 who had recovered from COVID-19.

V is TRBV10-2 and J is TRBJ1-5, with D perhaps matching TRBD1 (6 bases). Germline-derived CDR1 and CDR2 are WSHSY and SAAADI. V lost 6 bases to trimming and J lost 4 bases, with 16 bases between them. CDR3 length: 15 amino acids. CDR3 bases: TGCGCCAGCAGCGGAGTCCCAGGGGTAAATCAGCCCCAGCATTTT. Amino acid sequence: CASSGVPGVNQPQHF.

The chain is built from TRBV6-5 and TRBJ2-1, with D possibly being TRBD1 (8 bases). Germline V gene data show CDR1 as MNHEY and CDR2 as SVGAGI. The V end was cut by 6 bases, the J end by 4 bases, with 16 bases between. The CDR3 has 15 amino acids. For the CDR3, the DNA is TGTGCCAGCAGCCAACAGGGGGGGGGATACAATGAGCAGTTCTTC. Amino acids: CASSQQGGGYNEQFF.

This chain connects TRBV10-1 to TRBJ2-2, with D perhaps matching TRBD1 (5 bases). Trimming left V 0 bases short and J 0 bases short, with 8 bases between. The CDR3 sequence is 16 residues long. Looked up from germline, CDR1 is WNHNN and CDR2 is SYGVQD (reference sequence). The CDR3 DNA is TGCGCCAGCAGTGAGTCAACAGGTACGAACACCGGGGAGCTGTTTTTT. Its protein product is CASSESTGTNTGELFF.

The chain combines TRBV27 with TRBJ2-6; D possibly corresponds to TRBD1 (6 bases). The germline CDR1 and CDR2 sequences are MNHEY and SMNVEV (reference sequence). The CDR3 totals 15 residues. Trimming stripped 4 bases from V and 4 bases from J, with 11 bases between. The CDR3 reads CASSSAGAGANVLTF. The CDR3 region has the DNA TGTGCCAGCAGTTCTGCAGGGGCAGGGGCCAACGTCCTGACTTTC.

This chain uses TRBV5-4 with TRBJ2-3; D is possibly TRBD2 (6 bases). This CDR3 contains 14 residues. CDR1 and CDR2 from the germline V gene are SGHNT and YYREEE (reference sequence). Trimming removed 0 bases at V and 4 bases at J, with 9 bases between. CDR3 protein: CASSLGREPDTQYF. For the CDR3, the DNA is TGTGCCAGCAGCTTGGGGAGGGAGCCAGATACGCAGTATTTT.

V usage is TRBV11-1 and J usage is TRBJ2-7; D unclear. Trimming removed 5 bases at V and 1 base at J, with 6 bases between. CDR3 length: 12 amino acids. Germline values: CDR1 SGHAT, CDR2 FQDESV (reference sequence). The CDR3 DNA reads TGTGCCAGCAGCCACGGGTCCTACGAGCAGTACTTC. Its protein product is CASSHGSYEQYF.

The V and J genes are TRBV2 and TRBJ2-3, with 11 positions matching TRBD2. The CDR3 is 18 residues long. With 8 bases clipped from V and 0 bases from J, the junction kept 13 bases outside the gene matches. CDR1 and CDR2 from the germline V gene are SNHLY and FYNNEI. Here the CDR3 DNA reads TGTGCCAGCGGCAGACTAGCGGGGTGGGGATCTAGCACAGATACGCAGTATTTT. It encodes CASGRLAGWGSSTDTQYF.

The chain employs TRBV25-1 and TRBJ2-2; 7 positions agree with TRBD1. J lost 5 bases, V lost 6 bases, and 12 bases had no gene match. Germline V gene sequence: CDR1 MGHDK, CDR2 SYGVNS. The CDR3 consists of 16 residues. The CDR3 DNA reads TGTGCCAGCAGAGAGGGGACAGACAGCCAGACCGGGGAGCTGTTTTTT. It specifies CASREGTDSQTGELFF.

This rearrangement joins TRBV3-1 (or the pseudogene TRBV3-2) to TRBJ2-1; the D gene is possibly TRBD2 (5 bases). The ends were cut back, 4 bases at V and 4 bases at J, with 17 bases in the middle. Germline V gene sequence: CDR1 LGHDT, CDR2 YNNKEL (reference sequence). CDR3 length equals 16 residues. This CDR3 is CASSRLSGPQYNEQFF. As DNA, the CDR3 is TGTGCCAGCAGCCGACTCAGCGGACCACAATACAATGAGCAGTTCTTC.

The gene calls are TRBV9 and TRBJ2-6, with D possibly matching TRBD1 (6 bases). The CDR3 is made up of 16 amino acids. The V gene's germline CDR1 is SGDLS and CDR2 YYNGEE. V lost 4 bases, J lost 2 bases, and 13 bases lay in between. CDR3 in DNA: TGTGCCAGCAGCCCAGGGGTGGGGGCTGGGGCCAACGTCCTGACTTTC. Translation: CASSPGVGAGANVLTF.

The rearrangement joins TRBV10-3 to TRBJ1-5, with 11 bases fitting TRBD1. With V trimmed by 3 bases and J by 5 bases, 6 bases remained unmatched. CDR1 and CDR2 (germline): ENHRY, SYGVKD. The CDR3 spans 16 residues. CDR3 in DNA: TGTGCCATCAGTGACCCGGACAGGGGGCGGGATCAGCCCCAGCATTTT. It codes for CAISDPDRGRDQPQHF.

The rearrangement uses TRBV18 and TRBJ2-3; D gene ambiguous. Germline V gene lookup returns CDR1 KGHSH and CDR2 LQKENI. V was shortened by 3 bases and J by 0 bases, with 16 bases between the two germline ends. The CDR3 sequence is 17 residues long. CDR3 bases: TGTGCCAGCTCACCCAATTTAGTCCGAGCTAGCACAGATACGCAGTATTTT. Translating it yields CASSPNLVRASTDTQYF.

Here the CDR3 DNA reads TGTGCCTGGGACACCCCTTGGGGCAATCAGCCCCAGCATTTT. Translation gives CAWDTPWGNQPQHF. The chain employs TRBV30 and TRBJ1-5; no reliable D call. The CDR3 totals 14 residues. Germline V gene lookup returns CDR1 GTSNPN and CDR2 SVGIG (reference sequence). V lost 5 bases to trimming and J lost 2 bases, with 13 bases between them.

CDR3 sequence reads: CATRRTGISSTDTQYF. The CDR3 coding sequence is TGTGCCACCAGAAGGACAGGGATAAGTAGCACAGATACGCAGTATTTT. J is TRBJ2-3 and V is TRBV15; 8 bases are shared with TRBD1. CDR1 and CDR2 (germline): LNHNV, YYDKDF (reference sequence). The ends lost 6 bases at V and 0 bases at J; junction bases unmatched: 8. The CDR3 contains 16 residues.

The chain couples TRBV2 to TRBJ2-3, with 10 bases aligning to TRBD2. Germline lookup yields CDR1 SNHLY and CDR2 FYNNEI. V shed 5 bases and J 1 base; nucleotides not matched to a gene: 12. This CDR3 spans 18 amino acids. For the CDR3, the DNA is TGTGCCAGCAGTCAATCTTCCGGGACTAGCGCTCGCACAGATACGCAGTATTTT. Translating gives CASSQSSGTSARTDTQYF.

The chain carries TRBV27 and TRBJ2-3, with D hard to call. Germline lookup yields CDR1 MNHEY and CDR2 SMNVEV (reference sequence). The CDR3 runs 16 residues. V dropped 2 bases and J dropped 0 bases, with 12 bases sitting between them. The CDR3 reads CASSLSLSASTDTQYF. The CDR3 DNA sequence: TGTGCCAGCAGTTTAAGTCTCAGTGCTAGCACAGATACGCAGTATTTT.

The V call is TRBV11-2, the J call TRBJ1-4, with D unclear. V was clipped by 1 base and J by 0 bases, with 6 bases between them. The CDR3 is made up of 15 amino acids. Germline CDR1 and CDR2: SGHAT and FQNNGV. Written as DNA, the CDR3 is TGTGCCAGCAGCTTAGGGCAAGCAACTAATGAAAAACTGTTTTTT. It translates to CASSLGQATNEKLFF.

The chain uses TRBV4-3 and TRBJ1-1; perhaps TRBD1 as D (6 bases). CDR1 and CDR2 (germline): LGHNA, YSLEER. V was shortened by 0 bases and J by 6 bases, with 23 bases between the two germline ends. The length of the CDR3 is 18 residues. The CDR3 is CASSQDPTGQGWISEAFF. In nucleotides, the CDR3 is TGCGCCAGCAGCCAAGATCCAACAGGGCAGGGGTGGATATCTGAAGCTTTCTTT.

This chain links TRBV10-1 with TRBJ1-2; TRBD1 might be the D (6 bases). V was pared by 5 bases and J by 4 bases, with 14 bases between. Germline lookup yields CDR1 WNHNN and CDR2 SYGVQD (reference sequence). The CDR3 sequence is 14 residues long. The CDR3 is CASSKRGGPYGYTF. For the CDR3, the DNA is TGCGCCAGCAGTAAAAGGGGGGGTCCCTATGGCTACACCTTC.

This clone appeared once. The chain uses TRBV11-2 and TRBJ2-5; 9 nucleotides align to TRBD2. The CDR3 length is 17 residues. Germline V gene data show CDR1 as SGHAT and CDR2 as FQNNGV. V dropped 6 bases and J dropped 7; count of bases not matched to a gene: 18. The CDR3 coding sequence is TGTGCCAGCAGTGGAGGAGCGGGGGGCTCCGGGGGCGGGACCCAGTACTTC. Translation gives CASSGGAGGSGGGTQYF.

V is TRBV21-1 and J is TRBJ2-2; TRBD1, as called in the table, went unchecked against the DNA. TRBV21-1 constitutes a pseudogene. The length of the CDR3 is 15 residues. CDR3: CASSKEQGDTGELFF. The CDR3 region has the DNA TGTGCCAGCAGCAAGGAACAGGGAGACACCGGGGAGCTGTTTTTT.